This entry concerns a single T cell receptor (beta chain). The target antigen is unknown. This CDR3 contains 14 residues. Unmatched junction bases numbered 3, after V lost 3 bases and J lost 3 bases. Germline V lookup: CDR1 SGHVS, CDR2 FQNEAQ. The data were taken from a study of cytomegalovirus exposure and HLA in healthy donors. The overall study: Across under 450 genotyped donors, 81% landed in the Caucasian-associated ancestry cluster. Study-level findings and limits: Roughly uniform sequencing depth across donors was assumed, possibly incorrectly. Segments of the TCR beta V type were, in most cases, productive about 87% or about 30% of the time in an earlier analysis. Among TCR beta chains, those listed as cytomegalovirus-associated numbered more than 150.

The PCR was carried out with 60 Vbeta primers and 13 Jbeta primers. Clones were read by immunoSEQ multiplex PCR, and TCRdb kept only the in-frame ones, dropping some. The sample holds roughly 98,000 clones, roughly 79% seen once. Sequenced material: PBMCs. The V and J genes are TRBV7-8 and TRBJ2-7; 9 bases match TRBD1. The TCR comes from a woman aged 70 to 79 in good health and CMV-seropositive. The CDR3 DNA follows: TGTGCCAGCAGCTTTGGGACAGGGCTCTACGAGCAGTACTTC. It specifies CASSFGTGLYEQYF.